Below are 10 T cell receptor beta chains sequenced from a single sample in a study of cytomegalovirus exposure and HLA in healthy donors (dated by TCRdb to 2016 to 2017). The library was made by the immunoSEQ multiplex PCR assay. For the multiplex PCR, a mixture combining 60 forward primers for TCR Vbeta segments and 13 reverse primers for TCR Jbeta segments was used. TCRdb holds this immuneACCESS table with in-frame rearrangements only. Some clones are missing; in checked studies, unresolved V genes explain under half, and the rest has no known cause. The sample has approximately 160,000 clones on record, about four fifths of them singletons. Together, the top ten hold roughly 1.6% of the sample. The sequencing input was PBMCs. The receptors come from a girl aged 10 to 17 in good health and CMV-seropositive.

The chain uses TRBV5-1 and TRBJ2-3, with TRBD1 identical over 8 bases. This CDR3 spans 14 amino acids. The V gene's germline CDR1 is SGHRS and CDR2 YFSETQ. With V trimmed by 4 bases and J by 4 bases, 5 bases remained unmatched. The chain's CDR3 is CASSQGQGSDTQYF. CDR3 sequence (DNA): TGCGCCAGCAGCCAAGGACAGGGCTCAGATACGCAGTATTTT.

This chain links TRBV19 with TRBJ1-2; D gene ambiguous. The germline V gene has CDR1 LNHDA and CDR2 SQIVND (reference sequence). This CDR3 spans 13 amino acids. The V and J ends lost 5 bases and 5 bases respectively, with 12 bases between them. The CDR3 region is CASSPRSAYGYTF. CDR3 bases: TGTGCCAGTAGTCCGAGGTCCGCTTATGGCTACACCTTC.

In this sample, this clone turned up a few times. The chain recombines TRBV11-2 with TRBJ2-7; D perhaps matches TRBD2 (6 bases). Trimming stripped 5 bases from V and 2 bases from J, with 16 bases between. The length of the CDR3 is 15 residues. The germline V gene has CDR1 SGHAT and CDR2 FQNNGV. Written as DNA, the CDR3 is TGTGCCAGCAGCCCAGGTCCGGGGGAAACCTACGAGCAGTACTTC. It yields the protein CASSPGPGETYEQYF.

The V gene is TRBV10-3, the J gene TRBJ2-7, with 7 positions matching TRBD1. The V segment lost 0 bases and the J segment 0 bases; nucleotides outside the gene matches: 2. The CDR3 extends over 15 amino acids. Germline CDR1 and CDR2: ENHRY and SYGVKD. The CDR3 protein is CAISESTGLSYEQYF. Here the CDR3 DNA reads TGTGCCATCAGTGAGTCGACAGGGCTCTCCTACGAGCAGTACTTC.

The chain links TRBV19 to TRBJ1-2, with D tentatively TRBD1 (5 bases). Germline CDR1 LNHDA, CDR2 SQIVND (reference sequence). Between the trimmed V and J ends, which lost 6 bases and 1 base, there was a span of 12 bases. The CDR3 totals 14 residues. The CDR3 DNA reads as TGTGCCAGTAGCCCCGCCCAGGGTAACTATGGCTACACCTTC. It specifies CASSPAQGNYGYTF. The full variable domain, in which reference TRBV19 and TRBJ1-2 provide the parts outside the CDR3, is DGGITQSPKYLFRKEGQNVTLSCEQNLNHDAMYWYRQDPGQGLRLIYYSQIVNDFQKGDIAEGYSVSREKKESFPLTVTSAQKNPTAFYLCASSPAQGNYGYTFGSGTRLTVV.

This clone showed up just once. The chain employs TRBV5-5 and TRBJ1-1, with TRBD1 as a possible D gene (6 bases). The germline V gene has CDR1 SGHKS and CDR2 YYEKEE (reference sequence). V lost 0 bases and J lost 6, with 15 bases in between. The CDR3 totals 15 residues. CDR3 loop: CASSLASGGTPEAFF. In DNA form, the CDR3 reads TGTGCCAGCAGCTTGGCCTCGGGGGGCACCCCTGAAGCTTTCTTT.

The rearrangement uses TRBV19 and TRBJ1-1; D gene unclear. Germline assignment: CDR1 LNHDA and CDR2 SQIVND (reference sequence). This CDR3 spans 12 amino acids. The V end lost 10 bases, the J end lost 2 bases, and 11 bases lay between the germline ends. The CDR3 DNA is TGTGCCACCTCGTTTTTTAACACTGAAGCTTTCTTT. The encoded protein is CATSFFNTEAFF.

The V gene is TRBV7-2, the J gene TRBJ2-2; D possibly corresponds to TRBD2 (6 bases). V was shortened by 5 bases and J by 0 bases, with 16 bases between the two germline ends. CDR3 length equals 17 residues. CDR1 and CDR2 from the germline V gene are SGHTA and FQGNSA. The CDR3 is CASSRSAGQTNTGELFF. The CDR3 region has the DNA TGTGCCAGCAGCCGTTCGGCGGGGCAGACGAACACCGGGGAGCTGTTTTTT.

The chain uses TRBV4-3 and TRBJ2-3, with TRBD2 matching 9 bases. The CDR3 totals 15 residues. Trimming cost V 1 base and J 5 bases; bases outside gene matches: 4. Germline loops: CDR1 LGHNA, CDR2 YSLEER. CDR3 loop: CASSQVAGVRDTQYF. CDR3 coding DNA: TGCGCCAGCAGCCAAGTAGCGGGGGTGAGAGATACGCAGTATTTT.

This sequence joins TRBV28 and TRBJ1-5; D gene uncertain. Trimming shortened V by 6 bases and J by 2 bases, and 11 bases separated the two germline ends. The CDR3 covers 14 residues. Germline assignment: CDR1 MDHEN and CDR2 SYDVKM. DNA for the CDR3: TGTGCCAGCAGCCAATCTACGGGCAATCAGCCCCAGCATTTT. Translation: CASSQSTGNQPQHF.